These 6 T cell receptor beta chains share one sample of origin, sequenced in a study of T cells in Graves' hyperthyroidism and ophthalmopathy. There were TCR beta CDR3 regions amplified from RNA transcripts. HTBI primers drove first-round RT-PCR of the TCR CDR3. TCRdb fed the multiplex PCR reads into MiXCR, producing one record per CDR3 protein. The top ten clones hold over 3.5% of a sample with about 610,000 distinct CDR3 sequences, 14% to 15% of them seen once. Sequencing was done on a sample of blood. The receptors shown here come from a woman in her 40s with Graves' ophthalmopathy.

This clonotype was seen many times. The chain has TRBV15 and TRBJ2-7; 8 positions match TRBD2. J was trimmed by 5 bases and V by 1 base; bases with no gene match: 7. This CDR3 contains 15 residues. CDR1 is LNHNV, CDR2 YYDKDF, per germline (reference sequence). The CDR3, as DNA: TGTGCCACCAGCAGAGCGGCGGGCGGGGGGAACGAGCAGTACTTC. It yields the protein CATSRAAGGGNEQYF.

The chain joins TRBV5-1 to TRBJ2-2; a possible D gene is TRBD2 (6 bases). Germline V gene data show CDR1 as SGHRS and CDR2 as YFSETQ. The CDR3 sequence is 17 residues long. V was cut by 1 base and J by 5 bases, with 18 bases left in between. The CDR3 DNA is TGCGCCAGCAGCTTGAGGAGCGGTAGCGGAGTTACCGGGGAGCTGTTTTTT. Amino acids: CASSLRSGSGVTGELFF.

This clonotype has at least ten counts. The chain has TRBV28 and TRBJ1-1; no reliable D call. Germline-derived CDR1 and CDR2 are MDHEN and SYDVKM. The CDR3 totals 15 residues. V was shortened by 8 bases and J by 4 bases, with 20 bases between the two germline ends. The CDR3 loop reads CASGDPGAPSTEAFF. As DNA, the CDR3 is TGTGCCAGCGGGGATCCGGGAGCTCCGAGCACTGAAGCTTTCTTT. The variable domain in full, completed from reference TRBV28 and TRBJ1-1, reads DVKVTQSSRYLVKRTGEKVFLECVQDMDHENMFWYRQDPGLGLRLIYFSYDVKMKEKGDIPEGYSVSREKKERFSLILESASTNQTSMYLCASGDPGAPSTEAFFGQGTRLTVV.

This clonotype was counted at least ten times. This chain uses TRBV19 with TRBJ1-1, with D perhaps TRBD1 (5 bases). There are 14 residues in the CDR3. Germline CDR1 reads LNHDA; CDR2 reads SQIVND (reference sequence). V gave up 7 bases and J gave up 3 bases, with 15 bases separating them. CDR3 nucleotide sequence: TGTGCCAGTACCCTATGGCAGGGCTACACTGAAGCTTTCTTT. It encodes CASTLWQGYTEAFF. Supplemented by reference TRBV19 and TRBJ1-1, the full variable domain reads DGGITQSPKYLFRKEGQNVTLSCEQNLNHDAMYWYRQDPGQGLRLIYYSQIVNDFQKGDIAEGYSVSREKKESFPLTVTSAQKNPTAFYLCASTLWQGYTEAFFGQGTRLTVV.

This clonotype was seen at least ten times. CDR3 loop: CASSLVKNTEAFF. Written as DNA, the CDR3 is TGTGCCAGCAGTTTAGTGAAGAACACTGAAGCTTTCTTT. The V gene is TRBV27, the J gene TRBJ1-1; unclear D gene. This CDR3 has 13 residues. Deletions cut 2 bases from V and 1 base from J, with 5 bases between. From germline, CDR1 is MNHEY and CDR2 SMNVEV (reference sequence).

This chain uses TRBV5-6 with TRBJ1-5, with no clear D. Trimming stripped 0 bases from V and 5 bases from J, with 9 bases between. The CDR3 totals 14 residues. Germline values: CDR1 SGHDT, CDR2 YYEEEE. Here the CDR3 reads CASSLGGNYQPQHF. CDR3 bases: TGTGCCAGCAGCTTGGGGGGAAATTATCAGCCCCAGCATTTT.